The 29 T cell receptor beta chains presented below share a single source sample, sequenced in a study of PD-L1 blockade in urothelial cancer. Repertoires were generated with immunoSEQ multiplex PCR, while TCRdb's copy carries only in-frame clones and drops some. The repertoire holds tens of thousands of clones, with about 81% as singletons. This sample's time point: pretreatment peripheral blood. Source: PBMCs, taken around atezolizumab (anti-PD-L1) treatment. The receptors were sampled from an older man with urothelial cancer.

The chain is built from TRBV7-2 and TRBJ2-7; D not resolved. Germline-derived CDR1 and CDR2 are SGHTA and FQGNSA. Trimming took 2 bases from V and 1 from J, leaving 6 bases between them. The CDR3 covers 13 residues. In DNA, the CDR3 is TGTGCCAGCAGCTTATCACAATCCTACGAGCAGTACTTC. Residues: CASSLSQSYEQYF.

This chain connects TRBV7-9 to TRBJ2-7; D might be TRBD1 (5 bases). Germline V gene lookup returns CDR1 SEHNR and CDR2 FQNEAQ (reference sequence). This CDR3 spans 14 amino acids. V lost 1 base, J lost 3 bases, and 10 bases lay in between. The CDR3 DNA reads TGTGCCAGCAGCTTAGTTACAGGTAACTACGAGCAGTACTTC. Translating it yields CASSLVTGNYEQYF.

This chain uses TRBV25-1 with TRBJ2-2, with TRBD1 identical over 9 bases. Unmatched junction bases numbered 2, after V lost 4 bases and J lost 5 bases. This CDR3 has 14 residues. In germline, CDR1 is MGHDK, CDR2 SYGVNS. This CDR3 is CASSGDRETGELFF. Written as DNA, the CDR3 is TGTGCCAGCAGTGGGGACAGGGAGACCGGGGAGCTGTTTTTT.

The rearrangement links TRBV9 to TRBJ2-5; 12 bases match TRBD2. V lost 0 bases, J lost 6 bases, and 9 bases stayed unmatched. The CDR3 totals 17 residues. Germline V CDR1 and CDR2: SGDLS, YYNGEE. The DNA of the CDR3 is TGTGCCAGCAGCGTAGGGACGGGGCTAGCGGGAGGGAAGACCCAGTACTTC. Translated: CASSVGTGLAGGKTQYF.

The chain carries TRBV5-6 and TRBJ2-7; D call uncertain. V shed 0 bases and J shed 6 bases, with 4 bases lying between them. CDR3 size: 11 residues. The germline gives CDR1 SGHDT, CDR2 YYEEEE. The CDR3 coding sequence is TGTGCCAGCAGCTTGGGAGGCGAGCAGTACTTC. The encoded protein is CASSLGGEQYF.

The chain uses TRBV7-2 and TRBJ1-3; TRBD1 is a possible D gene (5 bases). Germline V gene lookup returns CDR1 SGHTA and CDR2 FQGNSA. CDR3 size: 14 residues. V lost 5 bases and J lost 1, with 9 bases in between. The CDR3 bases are TGTGCCAGCAGCCCCGGGGGGTCTGGAAACACCATATATTTT. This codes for CASSPGGSGNTIYF. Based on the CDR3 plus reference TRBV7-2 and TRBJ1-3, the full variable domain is GAGVSQSPSNKVTEKGKDVELRCDPISGHTALYWYRQSLGQGLEFLIYFQGNSAPDKSGLPSDRFSAERTGGSVSTLTIQRTQQEDSAVYLCASSPGGSGNTIYFGEGSWLTVV.

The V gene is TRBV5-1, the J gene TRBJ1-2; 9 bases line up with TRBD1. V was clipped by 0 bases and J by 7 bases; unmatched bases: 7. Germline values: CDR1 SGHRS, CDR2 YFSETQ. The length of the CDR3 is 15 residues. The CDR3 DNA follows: TGCGCCAGCAGCTTGGGAACAGGGGGCGCGGTTGGCTACACCTTC. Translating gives CASSLGTGGAVGYTF.

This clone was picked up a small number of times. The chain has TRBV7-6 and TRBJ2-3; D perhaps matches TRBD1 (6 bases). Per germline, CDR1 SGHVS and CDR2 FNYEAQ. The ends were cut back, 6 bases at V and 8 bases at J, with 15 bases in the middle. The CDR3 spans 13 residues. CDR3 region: CASRLDSRGTQYF. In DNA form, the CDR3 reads TGTGCCAGCAGATTGGACAGTAGGGGTACGCAGTATTTT. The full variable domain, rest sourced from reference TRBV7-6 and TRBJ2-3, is GAGVSQSPRYKVTKRGQDVALRCDPISGHVSLYWYRQALGQGPEFLTYFNYEAQQDKSGLPNDRFSAERPEGSISTLTIQRTEQRDSAMYRCASRLDSRGTQYFGPGTRLTVL.

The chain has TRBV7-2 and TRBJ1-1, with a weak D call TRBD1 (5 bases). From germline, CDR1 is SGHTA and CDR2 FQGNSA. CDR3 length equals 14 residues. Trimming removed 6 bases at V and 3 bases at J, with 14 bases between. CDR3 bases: TGTGCCAGCAGAACGAAGCGGGGCTACACTGAAGCTTTCTTT. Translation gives CASRTKRGYTEAFF.

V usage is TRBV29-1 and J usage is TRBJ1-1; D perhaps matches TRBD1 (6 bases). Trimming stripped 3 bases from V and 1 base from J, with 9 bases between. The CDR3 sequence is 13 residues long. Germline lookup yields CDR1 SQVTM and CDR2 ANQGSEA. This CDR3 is CSVDKTGNTEAFF. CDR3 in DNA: TGCAGCGTTGACAAGACAGGGAACACTGAAGCTTTCTTT.

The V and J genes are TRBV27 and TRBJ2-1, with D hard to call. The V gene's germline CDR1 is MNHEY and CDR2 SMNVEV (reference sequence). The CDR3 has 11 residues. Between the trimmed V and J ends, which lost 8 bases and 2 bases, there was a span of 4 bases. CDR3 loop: CASPPYNEQFF. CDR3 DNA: TGTGCCAGCCCTCCCTACAATGAGCAGTTCTTC.

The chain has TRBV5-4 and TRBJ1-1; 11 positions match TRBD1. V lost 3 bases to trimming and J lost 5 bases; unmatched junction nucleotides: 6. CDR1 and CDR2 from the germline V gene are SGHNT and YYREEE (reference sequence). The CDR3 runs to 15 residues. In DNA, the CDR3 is TGTGCCAGCAGCTCCCGGGACAGGGGGGGAACTGAAGCTTTCTTT. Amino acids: CASSSRDRGGTEAFF.

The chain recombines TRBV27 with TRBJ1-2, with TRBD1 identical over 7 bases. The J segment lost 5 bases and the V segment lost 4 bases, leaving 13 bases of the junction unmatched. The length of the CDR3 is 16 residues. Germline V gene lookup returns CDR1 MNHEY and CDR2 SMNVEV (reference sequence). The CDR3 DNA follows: TGTGCCAGCAGTTCCCACAGGGGACTCTCCTCTTATGGCTACACCTTC. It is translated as CASSSHRGLSSYGYTF.

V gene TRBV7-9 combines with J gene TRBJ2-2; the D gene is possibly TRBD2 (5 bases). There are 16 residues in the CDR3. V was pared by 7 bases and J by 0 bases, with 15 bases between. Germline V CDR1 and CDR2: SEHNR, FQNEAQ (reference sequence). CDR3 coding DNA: TGTGCCAGCACCAATTGGGAGCGTTCGAACACCGGGGAGCTGTTTTTT. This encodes CASTNWERSNTGELFF.

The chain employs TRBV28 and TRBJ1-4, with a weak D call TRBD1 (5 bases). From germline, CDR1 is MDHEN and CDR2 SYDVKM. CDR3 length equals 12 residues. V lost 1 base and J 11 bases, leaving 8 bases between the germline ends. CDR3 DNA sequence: TGTGCCAGCAGTTTATACGGGGGGAAACTGTTTTTT. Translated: CASSLYGGKLFF.

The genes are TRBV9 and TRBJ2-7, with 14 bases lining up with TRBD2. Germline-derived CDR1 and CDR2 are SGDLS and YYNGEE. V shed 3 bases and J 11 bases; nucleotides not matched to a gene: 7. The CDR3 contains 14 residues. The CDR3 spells CASSAGTSGSPEYF. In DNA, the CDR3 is TGTGCCAGCAGCGCCGGGACTAGCGGGAGTCCGGAGTACTTC.

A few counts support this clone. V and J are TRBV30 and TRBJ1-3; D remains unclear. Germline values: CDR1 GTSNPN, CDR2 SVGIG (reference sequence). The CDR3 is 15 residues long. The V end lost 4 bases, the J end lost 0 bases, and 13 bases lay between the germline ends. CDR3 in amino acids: CAWKRLASSGNTIYF. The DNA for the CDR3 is TGTGCCTGGAAGAGGTTGGCCAGCTCTGGAAACACCATATATTTT.

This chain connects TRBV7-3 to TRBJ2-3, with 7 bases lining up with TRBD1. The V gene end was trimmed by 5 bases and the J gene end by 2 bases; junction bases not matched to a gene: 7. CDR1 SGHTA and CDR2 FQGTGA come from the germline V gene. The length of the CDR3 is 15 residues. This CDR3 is CASSPGGLHTDTQYF. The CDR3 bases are TGTGCCAGCAGCCCAGGGGGTTTACACACAGATACGCAGTATTTT.

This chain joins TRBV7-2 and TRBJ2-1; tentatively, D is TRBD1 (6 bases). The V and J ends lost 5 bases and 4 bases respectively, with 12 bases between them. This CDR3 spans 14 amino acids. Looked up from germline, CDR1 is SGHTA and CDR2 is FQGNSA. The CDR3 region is CASSPSGQYNEQFF. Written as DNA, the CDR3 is TGTGCCAGCAGCCCCTCAGGACAGTACAATGAGCAGTTCTTC.

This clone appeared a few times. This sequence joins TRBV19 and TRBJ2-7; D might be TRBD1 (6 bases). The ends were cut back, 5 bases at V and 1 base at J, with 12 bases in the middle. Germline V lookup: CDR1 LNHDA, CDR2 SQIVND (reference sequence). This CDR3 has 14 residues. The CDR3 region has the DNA TGTGCCAGTAGTCCCGTGACAGGATCCTACGAGCAGTACTTC. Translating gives CASSPVTGSYEQYF.

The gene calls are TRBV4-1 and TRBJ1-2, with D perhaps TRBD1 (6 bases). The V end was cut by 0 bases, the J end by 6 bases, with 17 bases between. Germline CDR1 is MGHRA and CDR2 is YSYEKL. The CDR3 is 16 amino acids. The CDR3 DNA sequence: TGCGCCAGCAGCCAAGATGAACGGACAGAGAGTGATGGCTACACCTTC. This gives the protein CASSQDERTESDGYTF.

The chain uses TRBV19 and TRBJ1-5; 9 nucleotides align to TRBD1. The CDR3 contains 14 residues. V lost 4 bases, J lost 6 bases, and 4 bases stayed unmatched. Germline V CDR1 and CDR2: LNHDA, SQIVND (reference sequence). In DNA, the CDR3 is TGTGCCAGTAGTAGGGACAGGGAAATTCAGCCCCAGCATTTT. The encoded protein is CASSRDREIQPQHF.

CDR3 DNA sequence: TGTGCCAGCAGCTCGGACAGGGGGCTGAGGGAGCAGTACTTC. This gives the protein CASSSDRGLREQYF. This rearrangement joins TRBV7-9 to TRBJ2-7; TRBD1 aligns across 11 bases. The CDR3 has 14 residues. Germline V CDR1 and CDR2: SEHNR, FQNEAQ (reference sequence). Trimming took 4 bases from V and 7 from J; bases not matched to a gene: 6.

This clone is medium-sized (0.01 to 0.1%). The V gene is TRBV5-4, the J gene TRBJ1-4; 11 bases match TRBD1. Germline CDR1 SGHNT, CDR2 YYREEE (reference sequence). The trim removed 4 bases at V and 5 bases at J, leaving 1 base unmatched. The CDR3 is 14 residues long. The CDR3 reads CASSRDRGNEKLFF. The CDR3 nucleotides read TGTGCCAGCAGCCGGGACAGGGGGAATGAAAAACTGTTTTTT.

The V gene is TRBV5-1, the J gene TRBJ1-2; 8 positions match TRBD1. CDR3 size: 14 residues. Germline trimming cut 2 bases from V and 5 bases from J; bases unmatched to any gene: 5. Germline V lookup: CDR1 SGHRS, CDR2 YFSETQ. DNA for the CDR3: TGCGCCAGCAGCTTATCGGGACAGGAGTATGGCTACACCTTC. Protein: CASSLSGQEYGYTF.

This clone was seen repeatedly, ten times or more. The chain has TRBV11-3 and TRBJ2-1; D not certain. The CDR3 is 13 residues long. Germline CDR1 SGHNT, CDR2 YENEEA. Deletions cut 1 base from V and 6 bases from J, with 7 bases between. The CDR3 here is CASSLGFGNEQFF. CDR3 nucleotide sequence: TGTGCCAGCAGCTTAGGGTTCGGCAATGAGCAGTTCTTC.

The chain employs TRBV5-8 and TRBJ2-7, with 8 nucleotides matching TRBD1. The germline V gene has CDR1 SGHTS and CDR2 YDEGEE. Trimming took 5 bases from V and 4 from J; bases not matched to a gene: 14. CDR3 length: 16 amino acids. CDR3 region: CASRFWGGQGLYEQYF. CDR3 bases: TGTGCCAGCAGATTTTGGGGAGGACAGGGTTTATACGAGCAGTACTTC.

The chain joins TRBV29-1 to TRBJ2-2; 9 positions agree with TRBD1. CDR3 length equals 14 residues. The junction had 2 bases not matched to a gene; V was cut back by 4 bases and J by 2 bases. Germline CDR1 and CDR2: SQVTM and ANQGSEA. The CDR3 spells CSVGTGENTGELFF. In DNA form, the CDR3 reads TGCAGCGTTGGGACAGGGGAAAACACCGGGGAGCTGTTTTTT.

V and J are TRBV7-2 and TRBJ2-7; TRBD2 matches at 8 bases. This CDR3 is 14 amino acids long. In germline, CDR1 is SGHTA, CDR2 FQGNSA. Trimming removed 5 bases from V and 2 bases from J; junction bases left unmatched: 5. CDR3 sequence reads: CASSPSGWTYEQYF. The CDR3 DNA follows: TGTGCCAGCAGCCCTAGCGGGTGGACCTACGAGCAGTACTTC.